These 17 T cell receptor beta chains were all obtained from the same sample, sequenced in a study of blood T cell repertoires in COVID-19. Data came from immunoSEQ multiplex PCR; TCRdb stores just in-frame clones and leaves some out. The sample yields some 170,000 clones, 75% to 90% seen once. Sequenced input: peripheral blood. Receptors were obtained from a woman aged 80 or older with active or convalescent COVID-19.

This rearrangement joins TRBV10-3 to TRBJ2-7, with 9 bases matching TRBD2. The CDR3 has 14 amino acids. V was pared by 5 bases and J by 0 bases, with 2 bases of the junction left unmatched. Germline V lookup: CDR1 ENHRY, CDR2 SYGVKD. The DNA of the CDR3 is TGTGCCATCAGTTCTAGCGGGGCCTCCTACGAGCAGTACTTC. Protein product: CAISSSGASYEQYF.

This rearrangement joins TRBV12-5 to TRBJ2-2; 8 positions match TRBD1. Germline CDR1 LGHNT, CDR2 FRNRAP. The CDR3 is made up of 15 amino acids. J lost 3 bases, V lost 1 base, and 1 base had no gene match. Written as DNA, the CDR3 is TGTGCTAGTGGTTTGGGGGACAGGTACACCGGGGAGCTGTTTTTT. Its translation: CASGLGDRYTGELFF.

This chain links TRBV6-2 or TRBV6-3 with TRBJ2-7; 8 nucleotides align to TRBD1. The CDR3 spans 16 residues. CDR1 is MNHEY and CDR2 is SVGEGT in the germline V gene. Trimming cost V 5 bases and J 0 bases; bases outside gene matches: 9. CDR3 nucleotides: TGTGCCAGCAGTGGGACAGGCATACAGAGCTCCTACGAGCAGTACTTC. As protein: CASSGTGIQSSYEQYF.

This chain joins TRBV6-5 and TRBJ1-1; D ambiguous. From germline, CDR1 is MNHEY and CDR2 SVGAGI. This CDR3 region has 13 residues. V was trimmed by 2 bases and J by 1 base, leaving 5 bases between them. The CDR3 DNA is TGTGCCAGCAGTTACGGGCCGAACACTGAAGCTTTCTTT. As protein: CASSYGPNTEAFF.

The gene calls are TRBV6-6 and TRBJ1-5, with 7 bases identical to TRBD1. This CDR3 is built from 16 residues. Germline loops: CDR1 MNHNY, CDR2 SVGAGI (reference sequence). V gave up 4 bases and J gave up 5 bases; unmatched junction bases: 11. CDR3 amino acids: CASSLLGRGQDQPQHF. DNA of the CDR3: TGTGCCAGCAGTTTACTCGGGAGGGGGCAGGATCAGCCCCAGCATTTT.

The V and J genes are TRBV7-2 and TRBJ1-1; D is uncertain. CDR3 length: 12 residues. Germline CDR1 SGHTA, CDR2 FQGNSA. Between the trimmed V and J ends, which lost 4 bases and 8 bases, there was a span of 11 bases. CDR3 residues: CASSSPPGEAFF. The CDR3 DNA reads TGTGCCAGCAGCTCCCCTCCGGGAGAAGCTTTCTTT.

This chain links TRBV27 with TRBJ2-2; D might be TRBD2 (6 bases). CDR1 is MNHEY and CDR2 is SMNVEV in the germline V gene (reference sequence). V was trimmed by 7 bases and J by 7 bases, leaving 22 bases between them. This CDR3 contains 16 residues. For the CDR3, the DNA is TGTGCCAGCACCCGGAGGGTCACAGGCCTAGGCGGGGAGCTGTTTTTT. It codes for CASTRRVTGLGGELFF.

The chain links TRBV10-1 to TRBJ2-1; TRBD2 matches 7 bases. V trimming: 4 bases; J trimming: 1 base; junction bases outside the gene matches: 7. CDR3 length: 16 residues. Germline V gives CDR1 WNHNN, CDR2 SYGVQD (reference sequence). As DNA, the CDR3 is TGCGCCAGCAGTGGACAAAAGCGGGGATCCTACAATGAGCAGTTCTTC. Amino acids: CASSGQKRGSYNEQFF.

The chain employs TRBV27 and TRBJ1-1, with D unclear. The CDR3 spans 16 residues. Germline CDR1 and CDR2: MNHEY and SMNVEV (reference sequence). V was trimmed by 5 bases and J by 7 bases, leaving 23 bases between them. CDR3 residues: CASSLFLVPGGSEAFF. As DNA, the CDR3 is TGTGCCAGCAGTCTATTCCTGGTCCCGGGTGGAAGTGAAGCTTTCTTT.

The V call is TRBV19, the J call TRBJ1-2, with D hard to call. Trimming removed 10 bases at V and 7 bases at J, with 13 bases between. Germline V gives CDR1 LNHDA, CDR2 SQIVND (reference sequence). CDR3 length: 11 residues. The CDR3 region is CATDGVGGYTF. In nucleotides, the CDR3 is TGTGCCACCGACGGGGTAGGTGGCTACACCTTC. Combining the CDR3 with reference TRBV19 and TRBJ1-2 gives the whole variable domain DGGITQSPKYLFRKEGQNVTLSCEQNLNHDAMYWYRQDPGQGLRLIYYSQIVNDFQKGDIAEGYSVSREKKESFPLTVTSAQKNPTAFYLCATDGVGGYTFGSGTRLTVV.

This clone was seen more than once but under ten times. V usage is TRBV10-3 and J usage is TRBJ1-1, with 12 bases identical to TRBD1. Germline V gene lookup returns CDR1 ENHRY and CDR2 SYGVKD. The CDR3 is 18 amino acids. Losses at the gene ends were 6 bases for V and 2 bases for J; bases not matched to a gene: 13. CDR3 nucleotide sequence: TGTGCCATCAGCCGAGGGGTCGGGACAGGGGGCGGAAACACTGAAGCTTTCTTT. Its protein product is CAISRGVGTGGGNTEAFF.

This clone was counted only a few times. V usage is TRBV11-2 and J usage is TRBJ2-7, with 12 bases that match TRBD1. Per the germline V gene, CDR1 is SGHAT and CDR2 is FQNNGV. The CDR3 is made up of 18 amino acids. J lost 4 bases, V lost 5 bases, and 15 bases had no gene match. CDR3 region: CASSPVGRDRGRIYEQYF. The CDR3 DNA sequence: TGTGCCAGCAGCCCGGTTGGACGGGACAGGGGGCGTATATACGAGCAGTACTTC.

This sequence joins TRBV7-9 and TRBJ2-5, with no clear D. Between the trimmed V and J ends, which lost 0 bases and 4 bases, there was a span of 9 bases. This CDR3 contains 14 residues. Germline V gene data show CDR1 as SEHNR and CDR2 as FQNEAQ (reference sequence). CDR3 amino acids: CASSLARPLETQYF. CDR3 coding DNA: TGTGCCAGCAGCTTAGCGCGGCCGCTAGAGACCCAGTACTTC.

The chain combines TRBV29-1 with TRBJ1-2, with TRBD1 identical over 8 bases. The germline CDR1 and CDR2 sequences are SQVTM and ANQGSEA. Trimming at V came to 5 bases and at J to 4 bases, leaving 9 bases not matched to a gene. CDR3 size: 14 residues. CDR3 nucleotides: TGCAGCGTTCAGGGTCAGGGGGCCGGCTATGGCTACACCTTC. This gives the protein CSVQGQGAGYGYTF.

This clone showed up just once. The DNA of the CDR3 is TGTGCCAGCAGGACGGGGGGGAGCTCTGGAAACACCATATATTTT. It specifies CASRTGGSSGNTIYF. This sequence joins TRBV28 and TRBJ1-3; possibly TRBD1 for D (5 bases). The CDR3 covers 15 residues. V gave up 6 bases and J gave up 0 bases, with 12 bases separating them. Germline CDR1 is MDHEN and CDR2 is SYDVKM. The full variable domain, rest sourced from reference TRBV28 and TRBJ1-3, is DVKVTQSSRYLVKRTGEKVFLECVQDMDHENMFWYRQDPGLGLRLIYFSYDVKMKEKGDIPEGYSVSREKKERFSLILESASTNQTSMYLCASRTGGSSGNTIYFGEGSWLTVV.

The gene calls are TRBV25-1 and TRBJ1-1; weak D call: TRBD1 (6 bases). Trimming cost V 2 bases and J 1 base, with 8 bases left between them. Germline lookup yields CDR1 MGHDK and CDR2 SYGVNS. The CDR3 is 14 amino acids. Written as DNA, the CDR3 is TGTGCCAGCAGTGAACAGGGGTGGAACACTGAAGCTTTCTTT. This codes for CASSEQGWNTEAFF.

This clone was detected only once. The CDR3: CASSDGTSGDPYEQYF. In DNA, the CDR3 is TGTGCCAGCAGCGACGGGACTAGCGGGGACCCCTACGAGCAGTACTTC. J is TRBJ2-7 and V is TRBV9; 13 bases fit TRBD2. The CDR3 is made up of 16 amino acids. The trim removed 3 bases at V and 2 bases at J, leaving 5 bases unmatched. CDR1 and CDR2 (germline): SGDLS, YYNGEE.